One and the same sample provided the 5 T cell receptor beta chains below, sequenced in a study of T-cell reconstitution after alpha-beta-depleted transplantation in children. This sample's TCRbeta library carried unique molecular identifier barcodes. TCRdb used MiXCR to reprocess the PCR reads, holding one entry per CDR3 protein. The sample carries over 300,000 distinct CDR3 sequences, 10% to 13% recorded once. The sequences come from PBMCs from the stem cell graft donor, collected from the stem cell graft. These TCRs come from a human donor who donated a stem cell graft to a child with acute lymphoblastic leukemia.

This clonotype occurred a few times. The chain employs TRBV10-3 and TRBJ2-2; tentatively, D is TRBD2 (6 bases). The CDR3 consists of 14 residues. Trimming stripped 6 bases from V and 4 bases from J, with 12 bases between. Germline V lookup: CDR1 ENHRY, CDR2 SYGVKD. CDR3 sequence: CAIRNSGSTGELFF. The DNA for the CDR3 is TGTGCCATCAGAAATAGCGGTAGCACCGGGGAGCTGTTTTTT.

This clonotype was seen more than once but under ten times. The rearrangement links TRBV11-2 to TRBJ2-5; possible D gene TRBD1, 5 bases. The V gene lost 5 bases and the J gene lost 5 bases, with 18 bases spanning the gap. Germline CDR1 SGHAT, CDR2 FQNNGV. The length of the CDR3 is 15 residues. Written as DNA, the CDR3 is TGTGCCAGCAGCCTCCCAAAGACAGTTCTGGAGACCCAGTACTTC. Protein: CASSLPKTVLETQYF.

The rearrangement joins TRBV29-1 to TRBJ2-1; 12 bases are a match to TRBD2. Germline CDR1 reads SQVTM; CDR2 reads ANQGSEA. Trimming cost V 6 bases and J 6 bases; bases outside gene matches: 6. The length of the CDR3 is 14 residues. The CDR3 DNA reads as TGCAGCGTCCGACTAGCGGGAGAGGTCAATGAGCAGTTCTTC. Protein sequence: CSVRLAGEVNEQFF.

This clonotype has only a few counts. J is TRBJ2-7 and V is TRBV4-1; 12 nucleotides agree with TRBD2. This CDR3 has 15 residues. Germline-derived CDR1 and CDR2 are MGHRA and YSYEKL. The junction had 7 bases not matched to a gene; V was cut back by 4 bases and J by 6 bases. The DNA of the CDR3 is TGCGCCAGCAGCCGACTAGCGGGAGAGGTGAGCGAGCAGTACTTC. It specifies CASSRLAGEVSEQYF.

CDR3 sequence reads: CASCYGLAGLNSYNEQFF. CDR3 coding DNA: TGTGCCAGCTGTTATGGACTAGCGGGGTTAAACTCCTACAATGAGCAGTTCTTC. The chain combines TRBV12-3 or TRBV12-4 with TRBJ2-1, with 12 bases that match TRBD2. With V trimmed by 8 bases and J by 0 bases, 11 bases remained unmatched. This CDR3 comprises 18 residues.